These 16 T cell receptor beta chains share one sample of origin, sequenced in a study of shared clonotypes between healthy human individuals. The repertoire was sequenced with immunoSEQ multiplex PCR; TCRdb's copy has only in-frame clones and lacks some. The sample contains 1,400,000 or so clones, 98% to 99% of which appear only once. Sequencing used naive CD4+ T cells sorted from blood. Subset specified: CD45RA+ positively selected. The source of these receptors is a man aged 25-45 years in good health.

The chain employs TRBV6-5 and TRBJ1-2; the match to TRBD1 covers 9 bases. There are 16 residues in the CDR3. V trimming: 3 bases; J trimming: 5 bases; junction bases outside the gene matches: 10. Germline V lookup: CDR1 MNHEY, CDR2 SVGAGI. CDR3 protein: CASSYGGTGPDYGYTF. CDR3 bases: TGTGCCAGCAGTTATGGCGGGACAGGGCCAGATTATGGCTACACCTTC.

The genes are TRBV18 and TRBJ1-1; 7 positions agree with TRBD1. V gave up 3 bases and J gave up 4 bases; unmatched junction bases: 8. The CDR3 has 15 amino acids. CDR1 is KGHSH, CDR2 LQKENI, per germline. CDR3 sequence reads: CASSPKAGGSTEAFF. Here the CDR3 DNA reads TGTGCCAGCTCACCGAAGGCAGGGGGAAGCACTGAAGCTTTCTTT.

The rearrangement uses TRBV9 and TRBJ2-1, with a possible D match to TRBD2 (5 bases). Germline V gene sequence: CDR1 SGDLS, CDR2 YYNGEE. The CDR3 is 13 amino acids. V was cut by 4 bases and J by 12 bases, with 17 bases left in between. CDR3 nucleotide sequence: TGTGCCAGCAGCCCTAGCTGGAGCGGTGCGCAGTTCTTC. This translates into CASSPSWSGAQFF.

This clone was seen only once. The chain carries TRBV29-1 and TRBJ1-2; D remains ambiguous. The germline V gene encodes CDR1 SQVTM and CDR2 ANQGSEA. The CDR3 runs to 12 residues. V was cut by 4 bases and J by 2 bases, with 8 bases left in between. The CDR3 region is CSVAYSNYGYTF. The CDR3 DNA is TGCAGCGTTGCGTACAGCAACTATGGCTACACCTTC.

The chain combines TRBV13 with TRBJ2-3; possible D gene TRBD2, 5 bases. The CDR3 sequence is 14 residues long. Trimming cost V 3 bases and J 5 bases, with 12 bases left between them. Per germline, CDR1 PRHDT and CDR2 FYEKMQ (reference sequence). Written as DNA, the CDR3 is TGTGCCAGCAGCTTGGGTCGGGGTGTAGATACGCAGTATTTT. This gives the protein CASSLGRGVDTQYF.

The chain links TRBV5-6 to TRBJ2-5; TRBD2 is a possible D gene (6 bases). This CDR3 is 15 amino acids long. Trimming took 1 base from V and 2 from J, leaving 12 bases between them. The germline CDR1 and CDR2 sequences are SGHDT and YYEEEE. This chain's CDR3 is CASSLRGVGQETQYF. In DNA form, the CDR3 reads TGTGCCAGCAGCTTGCGCGGGGTCGGACAAGAGACCCAGTACTTC.

This chain joins TRBV11-2 and TRBJ2-1, with D possibly being TRBD2 (6 bases). Trimming shortened V by 5 bases and J by 5 bases, and 16 bases separated the two germline ends. Germline CDR1 is SGHAT and CDR2 is FQNNGV. There are 15 residues in the CDR3. The CDR3 region is CASSLGGRENNEQFF. The DNA of the CDR3 is TGTGCCAGCAGCCTGGGGGGTCGGGAGAACAATGAGCAGTTCTTC.

The V and J genes are TRBV9 and TRBJ1-2; D is uncertain. V lost 0 bases and J 4 bases, leaving 10 bases between the germline ends. CDR1 is SGDLS, CDR2 YYNGEE, per germline. The CDR3 covers 14 residues. CDR3 sequence: CASSVEPIPYGYTF. The CDR3 nucleotides are TGTGCCAGCAGCGTAGAACCGATCCCCTATGGCTACACCTTC. The full variable domain, completed using reference TRBV9 and TRBJ1-2, is DSGVTQTPKHLITATGQRVTLRCSPRSGDLSVYWYQQSLDQGLQFLIQYYNGEERAKGNILERFSAQQFPDLHSELNLSSLELGDSALYFCASSVEPIPYGYTFGSGTRLTVV.

This chain joins TRBV25-1 and TRBJ1-5; weak D call: TRBD1 (6 bases). Germline V gives CDR1 MGHDK, CDR2 SYGVNS. Between the trimmed V and J ends, which lost 2 bases and 7 bases, there was a span of 12 bases. The CDR3 has 14 amino acids. CDR3 coding DNA: TGTGCCAGCAGTGAAGCAGGGGTCCGCCAGCCCCAGCATTTT. This translates into CASSEAGVRQPQHF.

The chain recombines TRBV2 with TRBJ2-1, with 10 bases lining up with TRBD2. Trimming removed 4 bases from V and 0 bases from J; junction bases left unmatched: 3. The CDR3 runs to 16 residues. The germline V gene has CDR1 SNHLY and CDR2 FYNNEI. CDR3 sequence (DNA): TGTGCCAGCAGTGCTAGCGGGAGTCCCTCCTACAATGAGCAGTTCTTC. Its protein is CASSASGSPSYNEQFF. The entire variable domain, with the rest obtained from reference TRBV2 and TRBJ2-1, is as follows: EPEVTQTPSHQVTQMGQEVILRCVPISNHLYFYWYRQILGQKVEFLVSFYNNEISEKSEIFDDQFSVERPDGSNFTLKIRSTKLEDSAMYFCASSASGSPSYNEQFFGPGTRLTVL.

A note on this clone: The same CDR3 arises from other DNA sequences in this sample as well. The chain uses TRBV5-1 and TRBJ2-5; 8 nucleotides line up with TRBD2. The CDR3 is 13 amino acids. Per the germline V gene, CDR1 is SGHRS and CDR2 is YFSETQ. V lost 5 bases to trimming and J lost 2 bases; unmatched junction nucleotides: 2. CDR3: CASSREGQETQYF. The CDR3 DNA is TGCGCCAGCAGTCGGGAGGGACAAGAGACCCAGTACTTC.

This clone was found once. V gene TRBV18 combines with J gene TRBJ2-5; possible D gene TRBD1, 5 bases. The CDR3 is 13 residues long. Deletions cut 4 bases from V and 4 bases from J, with 10 bases between. Looked up from germline, CDR1 is KGHSH and CDR2 is LQKENI. CDR3 amino acids: CASSRDQGETQYF. DNA for the CDR3: TGTGCCAGCTCACGAGACCAGGGAGAGACCCAGTACTTC.

The V and J genes are TRBV18 and TRBJ2-1; TRBD2 agrees at 8 bases. Trimming cost V 3 bases and J 7 bases; bases outside gene matches: 8. Germline CDR1 reads KGHSH; CDR2 reads LQKENI. The CDR3 has 15 amino acids. The CDR3 DNA follows: TGTGCCAGCTCACCGTGGAGCGGGAGCGGGAATGAGCAGTTCTTC. As protein: CASSPWSGSGNEQFF.

Of note for this clone: Other nucleotide sequences from this sample produce the same CDR3. The chain has TRBV5-1 and TRBJ2-2; 7 bases match TRBD1. CDR1 and CDR2 (germline): SGHRS, YFSETQ. The CDR3 sequence is 14 residues long. V gave up 0 bases and J gave up 4 bases; unmatched junction bases: 0. CDR3 DNA sequence: TGCGCCAGCAGCTTGGACAGGGGCACCGGGGAGCTGTTTTTT. Its translation: CASSLDRGTGELFF.

V gene TRBV18 combines with J gene TRBJ2-7, with TRBD2 matching 9 bases. The CDR3 is 15 amino acids. Germline values: CDR1 KGHSH, CDR2 LQKENI. V shed 0 bases, J shed 2 bases, and the junction held 2 bases outside the gene matches. CDR3 protein: CASSPPLAGTYEQYF. CDR3 nucleotides: TGTGCCAGCTCACCACCGCTAGCGGGAACCTACGAGCAGTACTTC.

The genes are TRBV27 and TRBJ2-5; D is unclear. V was trimmed by 5 bases and J by 5 bases, leaving 18 bases between them. Germline-derived CDR1 and CDR2 are MNHEY and SMNVEV (reference sequence). The CDR3 covers 15 residues. This chain's CDR3 is CASSPRTYRGETQYF. The CDR3 DNA reads as TGTGCCAGCAGTCCAAGGACGTACCGAGGCGAGACCCAGTACTTC.